These T cell receptor beta chains were read from a single sample in a study of early T cells in non-severe SARS-CoV-2 infection. TCRdb processed the 5' RACE reads anew with MiXCR; each CDR3 protein has one entry. Seen here are tens of thousands of distinct CDR3 sequences, just under 9% observed once, and the top ten hold under 20%. The sequenced sample was whole blood. The receptors here all came from an adult who was a healthcare worker with PCR-confirmed SARS-CoV-2 infection or an uninfected control (not recorded which). CDR3s include the opening cysteine and the closing phenylalanine or tryptophan. D genes are given only for firm matches. Some rows mark clone size as missing; the rest say once, few, many or name a class of expanded clone.

J gene | V gene | D gene | clone size | CDR3 DNA | CDR3 protein
TRBJ2-7 | TRBV6-5 | - | few | TGTGCCAGCAGCTTGAGACGGGACATTCTTACCTACGAGCAGTACTTC | CASSLRRDILTYEQYF
TRBJ2-1 | TRBV10-3 | - | many | TGTGCCATCAGTGAGTCGGCAGGGTACAATGAGCAGTTCTTC | CAISESAGYNEQFF
TRBJ1-1 | TRBV28 | TRBD1 | many | TGTGCCAGCAGTTCCGGACAGGGGAACACTGAAGCTTTCTTT | CASSSGQGNTEAFF
TRBJ2-1 | TRBV10-1 | - | medium-sized | TGCGCCAGCCCCGAGTGCGAACCCCATGAGCAGTTCTTC | CASPECEPHEQFF
TRBJ1-5 | TRBV28 | TRBD1 | many | TGTGCCAGCAGTCCCATCCGGACAGGGAGCAATCAGCCCCAGCATTTT | CASSPIRTGSNQPQHF
TRBJ1-1 | TRBV28 | - | - | TGTGCCAGCAGTTTTCTGGGGAAAACTGAAGCTTTCTTT | CASSFLGKTEAFF
TRBJ2-5 | TRBV2 | - | many | TGTGCCAGCAGTGAATATGGTCAGTTACAAGAGACCCAGTACTTC | CASSEYGQLQETQYF
TRBJ2-1 | TRBV7-2 | - | many | TGTGCCAGCAGGTCCCCCCGGAATGAGCAGTTCTTC | CASRSPRNEQFF
TRBJ2-7 | TRBV28 | TRBD1 | - | TGTGCCACCAGTCCCAGCCCGGGACAGGGGTTTAACGAGCAGTACTTC | CATSPSPGQGFNEQYF
TRBJ2-1 | TRBV2 | TRBD2 | - | TGTGCCAGCAGCGTCCCCAGCGGGAGAAATGAGCAGTTCTTC | CASSVPSGRNEQFF
TRBJ1-1 | TRBV7-8 | TRBD1 | many | TGTGCCAGCAGCTCCCGGGACAGGGGACTCACTGAAGCTTTCTTT | CASSSRDRGLTEAFF
TRBJ2-3 | TRBV4-1 | TRBD2 | - | TGCGCCAGCAGCCTTAGGACTAGCGGGAGGCCCGACTTTAGCACAGATACGCAGTATTTT | CASSLRTSGRPDFSTDTQYF
TRBJ2-6 | TRBV6-2/TRBV6-3 | TRBD1 | few | TGTGCCAGCAGTGGCCGGACAGGGGAAAGGGCCAACGTCCTGACTTTC | CASSGRTGERANVLTF
TRBJ2-1 | TRBV7-2 | - | few | TGTGCCAGCAGCTTAGGGCGGGGAGGGACAGGAGCCAATGAGCAGTTCTTC | CASSLGRGGTGANEQFF
TRBJ2-1 | TRBV9 | TRBD2 | many | TGTGCCAGCAGCGTAGGGGCGGGAGGAAATGAGCAGTTCTTC | CASSVGAGGNEQFF
TRBJ1-2 | TRBV7-2 | - | large | TGTGCCAGCAGCCCATCACCGAACTATGGCTACACCTTC | CASSPSPNYGYTF
TRBJ2-1 | TRBV24-1 | - | few | TGTGCCACCAGTGACCCTACAGGGTCCCCATACAATGAGCAGTTCTTC | CATSDPTGSPYNEQFF
TRBJ1-6 | TRBV7-2 | - | many | TGTGCCAGCAGCTTAGCCCGGACTATTTTGTCACCCCTCCACTTT | CASSLARTILSPLHF
TRBJ1-5 | TRBV27 | TRBD1 | once | TGTGCCAGCAGATCCGGGACAGCTCCCGCCAATCAGCCCCAGCATTTT | CASRSGTAPANQPQHF
TRBJ2-7 | TRBV28 | TRBD1 | many | TGTGCCAGCAGTCCGCCTCAGGACAGGAACGAGCAGTACTTC | CASSPPQDRNEQYF
TRBJ2-3 | TRBV12-3/TRBV12-4 | - | - | TGTGCCAGCAGTTCAAGGACCACAGATACGCAGTATTTT | CASSSRTTDTQYF
TRBJ2-7 | TRBV5-1 | - | many | TGCGCCAGCAGCTTGCTTGGGGACTACGAGCAGTACTTC | CASSLLGDYEQYF
TRBJ2-1 | TRBV28 | - | - | TGTGCCAGCAGTTTATACACAGGGAAATACAATGAGCAGTTCTTC | CASSLYTGKYNEQFF